The clone carrying this TCR beta chain was recorded once. As yet, its antigen is unknown. The ends lost 3 bases at V and 5 bases at J; junction bases unmatched: 5. CDR3 length equals 15 residues. Germline V gene lookup returns CDR1 MNHNS and CDR2 SASEGT. Sequencing used immunoSEQ multiplex PCR; TCRdb keeps in-frame clones, though not all of them. The data show around 61,000 clones, around 84% seen once. The data originate from a study of OX40 agonist ivuxolimab in advanced cancers. About the research overall: Among those enrolled, mean age was about 60 years (range about 23 to 90) and 70% to 85% were male. Prior anti-PD-1, anti-PD-L1 or anti-CTLA-4 therapy did not bar entry, and approximately 40% had some. General observations from the study: The investigators did not determine what antigen specificity the expanded peripheral T cells had.

This sequence joins TRBV6-1 and TRBJ1-2; TRBD1 agrees at 11 bases. This TCR came from an adult with an advanced solid tumor such as melanoma, head and neck, liver or kidney cancer. Sequencing used CD4+ or CD8+ T cells sorted from blood, obtained in a trial of the OX40 agonist ivuxolimab. This chain's CDR3 is CASSDNRDRGYGYTF. CDR3 DNA: TGTGCCAGCAGTGATAACCGGGACAGGGGGTATGGCTACACCTTC.